The clone carrying this T cell receptor beta chain occurred a few times. Its matching antigen is unknown. PCR primers comprised 60 Vbeta and 13 Jbeta primers. TCRdb keeps only in-frame clones here, not all; method: immunoSEQ multiplex PCR. The repertoire holds approximately 220,000 clones, with around 76% as singletons. This entry is derived from a study of cytomegalovirus exposure and HLA in healthy donors. Study-level findings and limits: What was likely a sequencing artifact was a cluster of highly shared sequence variants.

Germline loops: CDR1 LNHDA, CDR2 SQIVND (reference sequence). With 5 bases removed from V and 0 bases from J, the gap between germline ends came to 13 bases. The CDR3 extends over 16 amino acids. The chain employs TRBV19 and TRBJ1-4; the D gene is possibly TRBD1 (5 bases). The TCR was taken from a man in his forties in good health and CMV-seropositive. The source material was PBMCs. The CDR3 DNA follows: TGTGCCAGTAGTGCCCCTAGGGGCACAACTAATGAAAAACTGTTTTTT. Its protein is CASSAPRGTTNEKLFF. Full variable domain (outside the CDR3, taken from reference TRBV19 and TRBJ1-4): DGGITQSPKYLFRKEGQNVTLSCEQNLNHDAMYWYRQDPGQGLRLIYYSQIVNDFQKGDIAEGYSVSREKKESFPLTVTSAQKNPTAFYLCASSAPRGTTNEKLFFGSGTQLSVL.